This T cell receptor beta chain was identified during a study of blood T cell repertoires in COVID-19. The V gene lost 3 bases and the J gene lost 0 bases, with 12 bases spanning the gap. The CDR3 extends over 17 amino acids. Germline values: CDR1 SGHTA, CDR2 FQGTGA. Using immunoSEQ multiplex PCR, the repertoire was profiled, and TCRdb retains in-frame clones only, with some absent. The top ten clones hold around 5.9% of a sample with roughly 14,000 clones, roughly 90% of them seen once. Sequenced material: peripheral blood. V is TRBV7-3 and J is TRBJ2-6; weak D call: TRBD1 (6 bases). This receptor was obtained from a human donor in a cohort sampled during active COVID-19. Written as DNA, the CDR3 is TGTGCCAGCAGCTTCTCAGGGGCTTCCTCTGGGGCCAACGTCCTGACTTTC. Translation: CASSFSGASSGANVLTF.